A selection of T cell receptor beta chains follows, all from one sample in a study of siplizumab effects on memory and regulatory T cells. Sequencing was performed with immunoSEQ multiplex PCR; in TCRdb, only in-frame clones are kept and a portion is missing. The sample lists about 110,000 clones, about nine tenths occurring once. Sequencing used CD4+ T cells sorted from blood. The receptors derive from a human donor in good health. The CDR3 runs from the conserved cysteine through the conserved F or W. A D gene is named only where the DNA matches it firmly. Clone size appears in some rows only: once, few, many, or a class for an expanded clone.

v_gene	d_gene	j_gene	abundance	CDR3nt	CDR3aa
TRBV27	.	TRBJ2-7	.	TGTGCCAGCAGGGCGGGGACAGCCTACGAGCAGTACTTC	CASRAGTAYEQYF
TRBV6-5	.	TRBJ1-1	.	TGTGCCAGCAGTTACGATCTGGGGGCGGGCACTGAAGCTTTCTTT	CASSYDLGAGTEAFF
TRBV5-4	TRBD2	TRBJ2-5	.	TGTGCCAGCAGCCGCCAGACTAGCGGCCAAGAGACCCAGTACTTC	CASSRQTSGQETQYF
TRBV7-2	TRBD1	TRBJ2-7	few	TGTGCCAGCGGCCGGGACAGGAGCTCCTACGAGCAGTACTTC	CASGRDRSSYEQYF
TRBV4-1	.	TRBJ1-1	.	TGCGCCAGCAGCCAAGTACCGGGGCCGAACACTGAAGCTTTCTTT	CASSQVPGPNTEAFF
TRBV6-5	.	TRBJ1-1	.	TGTGCCAGCAGTTACTCGAACTCGAACACTGAAGCTTTCTTT	CASSYSNSNTEAFF
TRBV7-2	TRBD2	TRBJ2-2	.	TGTGCCAGCAGCCATCCTAGCGGGGGCCGTAACACCGGGGAGCTGTTTTTT	CASSHPSGGRNTGELFF
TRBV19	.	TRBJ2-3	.	TGTGCCAGTTCTGAAACAGATACGCAGTATTTT	CASSETDTQYF
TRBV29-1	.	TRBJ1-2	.	TGCAGCGTTGGCCAGGGAAGAGGCACTAACTATGGCTACACCTTC	CSVGQGRGTNYGYTF
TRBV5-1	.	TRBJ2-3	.	TGCGCCAGACCCCTAAGGGGCACTAGCACAGATACGCAGTATTTT	CARPLRGTSTDTQYF
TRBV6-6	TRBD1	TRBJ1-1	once	TGTGCCAGCAGTTACCCGGACAGGGGGAACACTGAAGCTTTCTTT	CASSYPDRGNTEAFF
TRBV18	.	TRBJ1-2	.	TGTGCCAGCTCACTTTCCGAGGGGACCTATGGCTACACCTTC	CASSLSEGTYGYTF
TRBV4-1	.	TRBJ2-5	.	TGCGCCAGCAGCTCATTCAGGGGCCAAGAGACCCAGTACTTC	CASSSFRGQETQYF
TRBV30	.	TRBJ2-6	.	TGTGCCTGGCTCGCGACTGTCGGGGGGGCCAACGTCCTGACTTTC	CAWLATVGGANVLTF
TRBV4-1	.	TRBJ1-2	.	TGCGCCAGCAGTACTCCGGGGGGGGGCACTAACTATGGCTACACCTTC	CASSTPGGGTNYGYTF
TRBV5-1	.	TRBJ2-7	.	TGCGCCAGTAGCTTGGATGAGGGGCGGGTCTCCTACGAGCAGTACTTC	CASSLDEGRVSYEQYF
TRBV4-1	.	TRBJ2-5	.	TGCGCCAGCAGCCAGAATACCATTGAAGAGACCCAGTACTTC	CASSQNTIEETQYF
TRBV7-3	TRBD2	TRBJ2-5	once	TGTGCCAGCAGCCTCGGGACTAGCGGGAGGGCCCCCGAGACCCAGTACTTC	CASSLGTSGRAPETQYF
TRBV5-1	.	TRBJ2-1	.	TGCGCCAGCAGCTTCGGGGGCCAAAATTACAATGAGCAGTTCTTC	CASSFGGQNYNEQFF
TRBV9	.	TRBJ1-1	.	TGTGCCAGCAGCGCCAGAGACAGTCGACTGAACACTGAAGCTTTCTTT	CASSARDSRLNTEAFF
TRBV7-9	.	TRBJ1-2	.	TGTGCCAGCAGCTTAGGGTTAGGCACGAGCTATGGCTACACCTTC	CASSLGLGTSYGYTF
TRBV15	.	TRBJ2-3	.	TGTGCCACCAGCAGGGACTATGTCACAGATACGCAGTATTTT	CATSRDYVTDTQYF
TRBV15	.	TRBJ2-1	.	TGTGCCACCAGCAGGAGCAGTGAGCAGTTCTTC	CATSRSSEQFF
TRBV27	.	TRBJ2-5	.	TGTGCCAGCAGCCGGACAGATCAAGAGACCCAGTACTTC	CASSRTDQETQYF
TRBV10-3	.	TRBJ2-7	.	TGTGCCATCAGTTTAGGGGGGTACGAGCAGTACTTC	CAISLGGYEQYF
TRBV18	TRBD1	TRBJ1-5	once	TGTGCCAGCTCGGACGGGACAGGGCTGCAGCCCCAGCATTTT	CASSDGTGLQPQHF
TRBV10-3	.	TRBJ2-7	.	TGTGCCATCAGATCTGACAGTTACGAGCAGTACTTC	CAIRSDSYEQYF
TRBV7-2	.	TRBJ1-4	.	TGTGCCAGCAGCTCCAGCGCAACTAATGAAAAACTGTTTTTT	CASSSSATNEKLFF
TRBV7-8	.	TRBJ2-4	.	TGTGCCAGCAGCTTAAGGGACTCAGGGGGGAATGTCAAAAACATTCAGTACTTC	CASSLRDSGGNVKNIQYF
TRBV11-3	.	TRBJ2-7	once	TGTGCCAGCAGCCAAGGTGGAATCCCCTACGAGCAGTACTTC	CASSQGGIPYEQYF
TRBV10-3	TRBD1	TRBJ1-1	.	TGTGCCATCAGAGGGACAGGGGTTGCGACTGAAGCTTTCTTT	CAIRGTGVATEAFF
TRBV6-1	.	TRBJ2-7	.	TGTGCCAGCAGTGAAGGGATGGACAGAAGCTTTGACTACGAGCAGTACTTC	CASSEGMDRSFDYEQYF
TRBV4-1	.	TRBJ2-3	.	TGCGCCAGCAGCCAAGATCGCACGGGAGCGGGCACAGATACGCAGTATTTT	CASSQDRTGAGTDTQYF
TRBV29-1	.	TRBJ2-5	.	TGCAGCGTTGTGGTAACCCAAGGTGGACAAACCCAGTACTTC	CSVVVTQGGQTQYF
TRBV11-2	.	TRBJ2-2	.	TGTGCCAGCAGCTTACATTTACAGAAGAACACCGGGGAGCTGTTTTTT	CASSLHLQKNTGELFF
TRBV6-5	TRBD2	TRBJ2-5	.	TGTGCCACCCTAGCGGGGGGGTATGAGACCCAGTACTTC	CATLAGGYETQYF
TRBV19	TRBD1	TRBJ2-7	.	TGTGCCAGTAGTCCCCGACAGGGGCTCCCCTCCTACGAGCAGTACTTC	CASSPRQGLPSYEQYF
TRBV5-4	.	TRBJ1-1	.	TGTGCCAGCCCCAGTGCCCGAGGGGGCACTGAAGCTTTCTTT	CASPSARGGTEAFF
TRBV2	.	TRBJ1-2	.	TGTGCCAGCAGTGAAGCCGGGAACGGTGGCTACACCTTC	CASSEAGNGGYTF
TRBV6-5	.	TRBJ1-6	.	TGTGCCAGCAGAGAACAGGATTCACCCCTCCACTTT	CASREQDSPLHF
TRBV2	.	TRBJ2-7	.	TGTGCCAGCAGTTACTATTCCCACGAGCAGTACTTC	CASSYYSHEQYF
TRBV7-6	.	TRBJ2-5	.	TGTGCCAGCAGCCGCGCGGGGTTAGACCAAGAGACCCAGTACTTC	CASSRAGLDQETQYF
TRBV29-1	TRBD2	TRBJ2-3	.	TGCAGCGGGAGCGGGGGCACAGATACGCAGTATTTT	CSGSGGTDTQYF
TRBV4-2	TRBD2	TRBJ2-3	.	TGTGCCAGCAGCCAAGAAGGGACTAGCGGTACAGATACGCAGTATTTT	CASSQEGTSGTDTQYF
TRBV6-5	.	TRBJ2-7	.	TGTGCCAGCAGCCGTAACTACGAGCAGTACTTC	CASSRNYEQYF
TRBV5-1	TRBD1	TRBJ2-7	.	TGCGCCAGCAGCTTGGGAGACAGGGGGCTTTGGGAGCAGTACTTC	CASSLGDRGLWEQYF
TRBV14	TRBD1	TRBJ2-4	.	TGTGCCAGCAGCCAAGGTCGAGACAGGGGCAAAAACATTCAGTACTTC	CASSQGRDRGKNIQYF
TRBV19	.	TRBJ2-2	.	TGTGCCAGTAGTACGCGGACACCCAGACCCATGGGCACCGGGGAGCTGTTTTTT	CASSTRTPRPMGTGELFF
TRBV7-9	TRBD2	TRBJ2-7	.	TGTGCCAGCAGCTTAGGGACTAGCGGGGGGGCAGGAGGCGAGCAGTACTTC	CASSLGTSGGAGGEQYF
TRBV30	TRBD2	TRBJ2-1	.	TGTGCCTGGAGCGGACTAGCGGGGGCCAATGAGCAGTTCTTC	CAWSGLAGANEQFF
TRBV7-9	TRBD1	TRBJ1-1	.	TGTGCCAGCAGCACAGGGACAGGGCCGAACACTGAAGCTTTCTTT	CASSTGTGPNTEAFF
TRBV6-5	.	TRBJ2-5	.	TGTGCCAGCAGAACAGGACGTTTTAAAGAGGAGACCCAGTACTTC	CASRTGRFKEETQYF
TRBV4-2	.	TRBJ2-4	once	TGTGCCAGCAGCCGGACCCGCTCTGGGGAAAACATTCAGTACTTC	CASSRTRSGENIQYF
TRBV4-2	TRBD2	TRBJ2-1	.	TGTGCCAGCAGCCTGAGCGGGGGGGCCACCTACAATGAGCAGTTCTTC	CASSLSGGATYNEQFF
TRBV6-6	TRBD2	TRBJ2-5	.	TGTGCCAGCAGTTTAGCGGGATATAACCAAGAGACCCAGTACTTC	CASSLAGYNQETQYF
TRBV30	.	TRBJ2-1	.	.	CAWSVGQGTKFF
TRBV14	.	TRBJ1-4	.	TGTGCCAGCAGCCAAGATGCGCGTTTTGCTAATGAAAAACTGTTTTTT	CASSQDARFANEKLFF